Presented here are 23 T cell receptor beta chains from one specimen sequenced in a study of T cell responses to AZD1222 COVID-19 vaccine. Sequenced by immunoSEQ multiplex PCR; TCRdb stores in-frame clones only, minus some. The table shows 150,000 to 160,000 clones, with roughly 90% occurring only once. This specimen consisted of peripheral blood, obtained on day 0 of AZD1222 vaccination. These receptors all stem from an adult in good health.

The chain uses TRBV28 and TRBJ1-5; no firm D call. V lost 5 bases and J lost 7, with 15 bases in between. Germline V gene lookup returns CDR1 MDHEN and CDR2 SYDVKM. The CDR3 is made up of 14 amino acids. In DNA form, the CDR3 reads TGTGCCAGCAGTGTCTCGGGGTCACGGCAGCCCCAGCATTTT. This sequence encodes CASSVSGSRQPQHF.

The rearrangement uses TRBV5-1 and TRBJ1-1, with 9 bases lining up with TRBD1. The CDR3 length is 13 residues. After removal of 4 bases from V and 4 bases from J, the junction contained 2 bases not matched to a gene. Germline V lookup: CDR1 SGHRS, CDR2 YFSETQ. CDR3 amino acids: CASSTDRGTEAFF. CDR3 sequence (DNA): TGCGCCAGCAGCACGGACAGGGGCACTGAAGCTTTCTTT.

The chain carries TRBV28 and TRBJ1-1; TRBD1 is a possible D gene (5 bases). From germline, CDR1 is MDHEN and CDR2 SYDVKM. Trimming shortened V by 3 bases and J by 10 bases, and 15 bases separated the two germline ends. This CDR3 contains 13 residues. DNA for the CDR3: TGTGCCAGCAGTTTGTCCGGGCCGGGGGGAGCTTTCTTT. Translated, it gives CASSLSGPGGAFF.

This clone was seen more than once but under ten times. The V and J genes are TRBV5-6 and TRBJ2-3; D is unclear. Trimming removed 2 bases at V and 6 bases at J, with 7 bases between. This CDR3 is 12 amino acids long. Germline CDR1 reads SGHDT; CDR2 reads YYEEEE. CDR3: CASSLRRDTQYF. The CDR3 bases are TGTGCCAGCAGCTTACGTAGGGATACGCAGTATTTT.

The J gene is TRBJ1-5, the V gene TRBV7-8; D gene uncertain. Germline CDR1 and CDR2: SGHVS and FQNEAQ. The CDR3 loop spans 14 amino acids. V was shortened by 2 bases and J by 0 bases, with 5 bases between the two germline ends. The DNA of the CDR3 is TGTGCCAGCAGCTTACTAGGTAGCAATCAGCCCCAGCATTTT. It specifies CASSLLGSNQPQHF.

The chain is built from TRBV6-1 and TRBJ1-2; D is unresolved. The CDR3 is 13 amino acids. Between the trimmed V and J ends, which lost 1 base and 4 bases, there was a span of 7 bases. Germline CDR1 and CDR2: MNHNS and SASEGT. In nucleotides, the CDR3 is TGTGCCAGCAGTGAAGGGCAGCTCTATGGCTACACCTTC. Its protein is CASSEGQLYGYTF.

V gene TRBV27 combines with J gene TRBJ2-1; tentatively, D is TRBD2 (6 bases). The CDR3 runs 16 residues. CDR1 is MNHEY, CDR2 SMNVEV, per germline (reference sequence). The V gene lost 6 bases and the J gene lost 5 bases, with 20 bases spanning the gap. The CDR3 DNA sequence: TGTGCCAGCAGCTCAAGGGCCGGGGACTTCAACAATGAGCAGTTCTTC. This sequence encodes CASSSRAGDFNNEQFF.

The chain uses TRBV7-3 and TRBJ2-3; no clear D. Trimming removed 5 bases from V and 1 base from J, with 10 bases in between. Per the germline V gene, CDR1 is SGHTA and CDR2 is FQGTGA. This CDR3 is 14 amino acids long. The CDR3: CASSPHPRTDTQYF. The CDR3 region has the DNA TGTGCCAGCAGCCCCCATCCTCGCACAGATACGCAGTATTTT.

This chain uses TRBV6-5 with TRBJ2-7; possibly TRBD1 for D (6 bases). V was trimmed by 2 bases and J by 7 bases, leaving 12 bases between them. The CDR3 has 13 amino acids. The V gene's germline CDR1 is MNHEY and CDR2 SVGAGI. CDR3 DNA: TGTGCCAGCAGTTACGGAAGGGGGTGGGAGCAGTACTTC. Its protein product is CASSYGRGWEQYF.

The chain links TRBV2 to TRBJ2-5; 8 nucleotides align to TRBD2. Unmatched junction bases numbered 15, after V lost 8 bases and J lost 10 bases. Germline V CDR1 and CDR2: SNHLY, FYNNEI. The CDR3 is made up of 14 amino acids. The CDR3 bases are TGTGCCAGCGGACCCCCTCGGGGGGGCTCGAGCCAGTACTTC. Translating it yields CASGPPRGGSSQYF. The whole variable domain, filled in from reference TRBV2 and TRBJ2-5, reads EPEVTQTPSHQVTQMGQEVILRCVPISNHLYFYWYRQILGQKVEFLVSFYNNEISEKSEIFDDQFSVERPDGSNFTLKIRSTKLEDSAMYFCASGPPRGGSSQYFGPGTRLLVL.

The rearrangement uses TRBV19 and TRBJ2-2; 11 bases map to TRBD2. After removal of 5 bases from V and 4 bases from J, the junction contained 0 bases not matched to a gene. This CDR3 comprises 14 residues. Germline V CDR1 and CDR2: LNHDA, SQIVND (reference sequence). The CDR3 sequence is CASSLAGGTGELFF. The CDR3 DNA reads as TGTGCCAGTAGTCTAGCGGGGGGCACCGGGGAGCTGTTTTTT. Together with reference TRBV19 and TRBJ2-2, the CDR3 gives the full variable domain: DGGITQSPKYLFRKEGQNVTLSCEQNLNHDAMYWYRQDPGQGLRLIYYSQIVNDFQKGDIAEGYSVSREKKESFPLTVTSAQKNPTAFYLCASSLAGGTGELFFGEGSRLTVL.

This chain uses TRBV5-4 with TRBJ2-4, with D maybe TRBD1 (6 bases). The CDR3 sequence is 13 residues long. V was shortened by 4 bases and J by 7 bases, with 12 bases between the two germline ends. In germline, CDR1 is SGHNT, CDR2 YYREEE (reference sequence). CDR3 sequence reads: CASSPSQGNIQYF. The CDR3 DNA is TGTGCCAGCAGCCCTTCGCAGGGGAACATTCAGTACTTC.

The rearrangement links TRBV20-1 to TRBJ1-1, with D possibly matching TRBD1 (5 bases). The V end was cut by 6 bases, the J end by 5 bases, with 10 bases between. This CDR3 spans 11 amino acids. CDR1 and CDR2 from the germline V gene are DFQATT and SNEGSKA (reference sequence). This CDR3 is CSARVGTEAFF. CDR3 in DNA: TGCAGTGCCAGGGTGGGAACTGAAGCTTTCTTT.

V usage is TRBV29-1 and J usage is TRBJ2-5, with unresolved D. Germline assignment: CDR1 SQVTM and CDR2 ANQGSEA. Trimming took off 0 bases at V and 5 bases at J, with 7 bases between the two ends. The CDR3 runs to 12 residues. In DNA form, the CDR3 reads TGCAGCGTTGAAGAATCGCAGGAGACCCAGTACTTC. As protein: CSVEESQETQYF.

This clone was observed a single time. The chain carries TRBV3-1 (or the pseudogene TRBV3-2) and TRBJ1-1, with no clear D. CDR3 length equals 14 residues. Germline V gene sequence: CDR1 LGHDT, CDR2 YNNKEL (reference sequence). V was cut by 4 bases and J by 0 bases, with 9 bases left in between. The CDR3 is CASSLGSLNTEAFF. The CDR3 bases are TGTGCCAGCAGCCTCGGGAGCCTGAACACTGAAGCTTTCTTT.

The gene calls are TRBV9 and TRBJ1-2; 8 bases agree with TRBD1. Unmatched junction bases numbered 18, after V lost 4 bases and J lost 1 base. Germline assignment: CDR1 SGDLS and CDR2 YYNGEE. The CDR3 contains 19 residues. The chain's CDR3 is CASSPPPWDRSKINYGYTF. CDR3 DNA sequence: TGTGCCAGCAGCCCCCCACCGTGGGACAGGAGTAAAATTAACTATGGCTACACCTTC.

Written as DNA, the CDR3 is TGCGCCAGCAGCTTAGAAGGGAGAGGCACAGATACGCAGTATTTT. As protein: CASSLEGRGTDTQYF. The chain employs TRBV5-1 and TRBJ2-3, with D tentatively TRBD2 (5 bases). CDR1 and CDR2 from the germline V gene are SGHRS and YFSETQ. V shed 2 bases and J shed 1 base, with 11 bases lying between them. This CDR3 contains 15 residues.

The V gene is TRBV4-1, the J gene TRBJ2-7, with TRBD2 identical over 8 bases. The length of the CDR3 is 17 residues. From germline, CDR1 is MGHRA and CDR2 YSYEKL. Trimming cost V 2 bases and J 0 bases; bases outside gene matches: 9. The CDR3 sequence is CASSQPRGGRDSYEQYF. The CDR3 region has the DNA TGCGCCAGCAGCCAACCCCGCGGGGGGCGAGACTCCTACGAGCAGTACTTC.

The genes are TRBV6-5 and TRBJ1-2, with 7 bases matching TRBD1. V lost 6 bases and J lost 4; bases outside the gene matches: 8. Germline assignment: CDR1 MNHEY and CDR2 SVGAGI. This CDR3 is built from 14 residues. The CDR3 sequence is CASRSDGTAYGYTF. The CDR3 DNA follows: TGTGCCAGCAGGTCGGACGGGACAGCCTATGGCTACACCTTC.

The chain recombines TRBV28 with TRBJ1-4, with 8 bases lining up with TRBD1. CDR3 length equals 15 residues. The germline V gene encodes CDR1 MDHEN and CDR2 SYDVKM. V was pared by 6 bases and J by 8 bases, with 11 bases of the junction left unmatched. The CDR3 nucleotides are TGTGCCAGCAGCTCAACAGGGGGTTTTAGGGAAAAACTGTTTTTT. It translates to CASSSTGGFREKLFF.

The rearrangement links TRBV10-3 to TRBJ1-5; TRBD1 matches 8 bases. Germline assignment: CDR1 ENHRY and CDR2 SYGVKD. V lost 10 bases and J lost 0; bases outside the gene matches: 5. The length of the CDR3 is 14 residues. CDR3 sequence: CATGQGSSNQPQHF. The CDR3 bases are TGTGCCACCGGACAGGGAAGTAGCAATCAGCCCCAGCATTTT.

V usage is TRBV18 and J usage is TRBJ1-5; D might be TRBD1 (5 bases). The CDR3 sequence is 13 residues long. The germline V gene encodes CDR1 KGHSH and CDR2 LQKENI. V gave up 5 bases and J gave up 6 bases, with 11 bases separating them. Here the CDR3 reads CASSSTGVQPQHF. In DNA form, the CDR3 reads TGTGCCAGCTCATCCACGGGGGTTCAGCCCCAGCATTTT.

The gene calls are TRBV3-1 (or the pseudogene TRBV3-2) and TRBJ2-1; TRBD1 agrees at 7 bases. Germline V lookup: CDR1 LGHDT, CDR2 YNNKEL (reference sequence). V trimming: 2 bases; J trimming: 4 bases; junction bases outside the gene matches: 17. The CDR3 totals 19 residues. The CDR3 protein is CASSQTAIRGQVLYNEQFF. DNA of the CDR3: TGTGCCAGCAGCCAAACCGCAATTCGAGGACAGGTACTTTACAATGAGCAGTTCTTC.